This T cell receptor (beta chain) derives from a study of tumor-infiltrating lymphocytes in localized non-small cell lung cancer (dated by TCRdb to the early 2020s). Context from the whole study: The cohort included patients whose samples were collected after neoadjuvant chemotherapy, as well as both smokers and never-smokers and several histologies. The overall ICON cohort was composed of over a hundred surgical patients with localized non-small cell lung cancer whose tumors were resected. From each patient came resected tumor tissue plus uninvolved lung tissue from that same patient, and the uninvolved lung tissue was described as non-adjacent to the tumor. Alongside flow cytometry, multiplex immunofluorescence, RNA-seq, exome sequencing and proteomics, TCR sequencing was applied to the same patients as one of several integrated assays. For 50 to 55 patients, immunoSEQ T-cell fraction was compared between paired tumor and uninvolved lung.

Enrollment in ICON was initiated in 2016, and the last patient was enrolled in the second half of 2018. A subcohort of approximately 76 patients provided fresh tumor and matched uninvolved tissue for in-depth immune analyses, with TCR sequencing among those analyses. DNA for TCR sequencing was isolated from bulk tissue, and no cell sorting was done. Overall study outcomes, separate from this receptor: The TCR-derived T-cell fraction showed no difference between the flow cytometry-defined immunotypes IM1 (good prognosis) and IM2 (poor prognosis). Since assay coverage differed from patient to patient depending on how much tissue was available, TCR sequencing was done for only a subset of the cohort. Different pieces of the same tissue were used for different assays, so technical variation could not be separated from intratumor heterogeneity. Recurrence-free survival showed no association with tumor T-cell fraction measured by TCR sequencing (p = 0.61). TCRbeta sequencing supported higher T cell infiltration in tumors than in uninvolved lung tissue, consistent with immunofluorescence CD3 counts.

Here V drops 4 bases and J drops 6 bases, and the junction holds 7 bases not matched to any gene. CDR1 and CDR2 were assigned from the germline V gene (reference sequence) as SSHAT and FNYEAQ. Inclusive of the bounding cysteine and phenylalanine, the CDR3 is 15 residues long. The kept DNA is CDR3 alone, 45 bases in frame from the first base. This clone came up a few times. The antigen it binds to is not known. No much larger clone is present one base from it, and per-base qualities are unavailable. TCR sequencing with the immunoSEQ assay provided the T-cell fraction in tumor and uninvolved lung tissue. Regarding the original processing steps: For survival analysis, patients were divided into high (upper tertile) and low (lower two tertiles) T-cell fraction groups, which were compared by log-rank test. Paired tumor versus uninvolved lung differences in T-cell fraction were tested with a signed-rank test. TCRdb retrieved this table from immuneACCESS and kept in-frame rearrangements only. Not all clones are present; in checked studies, unresolved V genes account for under half, and no reason is known for the remainder. V, J and clone size were drawn from that table, and D and trimming were deduced from the DNA. The sample table records tens of thousands of clones; approximately 59% of these occur just once. In total, the top ten clones hold less than 6.5% of the sample.

The sequence joins TRBV7-7 to TRBJ2-1; 9 nucleotides in the junction match TRBD2. The TCR sequence derives from a human donor with non-small cell lung cancer. The sequenced material came from lung tumor tissue. The nucleotides are TGTGCCAGCAGCTCGCTAGCGGGATTTGGCAATGAGCAGTTCTTC. This yields the protein CASSSLAGFGNEQFF.